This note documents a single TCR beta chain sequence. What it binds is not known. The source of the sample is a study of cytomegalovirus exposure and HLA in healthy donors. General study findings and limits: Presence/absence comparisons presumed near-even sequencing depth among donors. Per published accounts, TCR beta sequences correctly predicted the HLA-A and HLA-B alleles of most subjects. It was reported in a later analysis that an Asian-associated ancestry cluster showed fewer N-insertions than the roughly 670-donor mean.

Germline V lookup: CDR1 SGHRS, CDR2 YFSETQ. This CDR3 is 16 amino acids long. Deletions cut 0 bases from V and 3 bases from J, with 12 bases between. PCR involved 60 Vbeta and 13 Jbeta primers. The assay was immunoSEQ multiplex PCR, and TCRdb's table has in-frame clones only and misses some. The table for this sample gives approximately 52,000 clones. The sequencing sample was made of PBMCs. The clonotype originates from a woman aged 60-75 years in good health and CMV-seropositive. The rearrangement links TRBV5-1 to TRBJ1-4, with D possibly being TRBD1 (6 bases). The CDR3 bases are TGCGCCAGCAGCTTGGCAGGGGTACAGGCTAATGAAAAACTGTTTTTT. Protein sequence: CASSLAGVQANEKLFF. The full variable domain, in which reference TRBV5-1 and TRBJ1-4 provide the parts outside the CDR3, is KAGVTQTPRYLIKTRGQQVTLSCSPISGHRSVSWYQQTPGQGLQFLFEYFSETQRNKGNFPGRFSGRQFSNSRSEMNVSTLELGDSALYLCASSLAGVQANEKLFFGSGTQLSVL.